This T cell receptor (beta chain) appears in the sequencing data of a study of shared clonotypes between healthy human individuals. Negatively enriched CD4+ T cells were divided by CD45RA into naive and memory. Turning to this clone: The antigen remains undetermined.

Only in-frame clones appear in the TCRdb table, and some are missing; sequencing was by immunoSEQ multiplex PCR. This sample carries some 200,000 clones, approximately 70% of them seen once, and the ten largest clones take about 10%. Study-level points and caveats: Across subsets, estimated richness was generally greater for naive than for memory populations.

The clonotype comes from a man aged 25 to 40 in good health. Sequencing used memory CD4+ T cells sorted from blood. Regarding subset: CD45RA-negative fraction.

The CDR3 bases are TGTGCCAGCAGTTCTGGGGACTCTGGGGCCAACGTCCTGACTTTC. Translated, it gives CASSSGDSGANVLTF. This chain joins TRBV6-1 and TRBJ2-6; D gene unclear. Germline V gene lookup returns CDR1 MNHNS and CDR2 SASEGT. The V end was cut by 5 bases, the J end by 0 bases, with 8 bases between. The CDR3 has 15 residues.